The rows below give T cell receptor beta chains drawn from one sample of a study of cytomegalovirus exposure and HLA in healthy donors. Sequencing was performed with immunoSEQ multiplex PCR; in TCRdb, only in-frame clones are kept and a portion is missing. The sample yields fewer than 150,000 clones, approximately 83% seen once. Sequencing was performed on PBMCs. These receptors originate from a man in his forties in good health and CMV-seropositive. Both conserved end residues are part of each CDR3. The D gene is left open where the match is weak. Some rows mark clone size as missing; the rest say once, few, many or name a class of expanded clone.

j_call | clone_size | v_call | cdr3_length | d_call | cdr3_aa | cdr3_nt
TRBJ2-2 | - | TRBV7-8 | 16 | - | CASSFSGQTYTGELFF | TGTGCCAGCAGCTTTTCCGGACAGACCTACACCGGGGAGCTGTTTTTT
TRBJ1-2 | - | TRBV18 | 13 | - | CASSRTGDYGYTF | TGTGCCAGCTCCCGCACCGGGGACTATGGCTACACCTTC
TRBJ2-5 | - | TRBV1 | 15 | - | CTSSQGRGDQETQYF | TGCACCAGCAGCCAAGGGCGGGGAGACCAAGAGACCCAGTACTTC
TRBJ2-5 | - | TRBV7-2 | 16 | TRBD1 | CASSSRGTGVVETQYF | TGTGCCAGCAGCTCTAGGGGGACAGGGGTGGTGGAGACCCAGTACTTC
TRBJ1-1 | - | TRBV7-3 | 14 | - | CASSLGQGNTEAFF | TGTGCCAGCAGCTTAGGGCAGGGGAACACTGAAGCTTTCTTT
TRBJ2-1 | - | TRBV7-9 | 16 | TRBD2 | CASSDRSREGGYEQFF | TGTGCCAGCAGCGACCGTTCGCGGGAGGGCGGCTATGAGCAGTTCTTC
TRBJ2-4 | - | TRBV12-5 | 14 | TRBD1 | CATRRGDRGHIQYF | TGTGCTACCCGCCGGGGTGACAGGGGGCACATTCAGTACTTC
TRBJ2-1 | - | TRBV27 | 15 | TRBD2 | CASSFGLASYNEQFF | TGTGCCAGCAGTTTCGGACTAGCGAGCTACAATGAGCAGTTCTTC
TRBJ1-1 | once | TRBV9 | 15 | - | CASSAQDGGKDEAFF | TGTGCCAGCAGCGCCCAGGACGGGGGAAAAGATGAAGCTTTCTTT
TRBJ1-5 | - | TRBV6-5 | 15 | TRBD1 | CASSAGTGYNQPQHF | TGTGCCAGCAGTGCCGGGACAGGATACAATCAGCCCCAGCATTTT
TRBJ1-1 | - | TRBV5-1 | 14 | TRBD1 | CASTSDRANAEAFF | TGCGCCAGCACCTCGGACAGGGCGAACGCTGAAGCTTTCTTT
TRBJ2-1 | - | TRBV27 | 12 | - | CASSQTVNEQFF | TGTGCCAGCAGCCAGACAGTAAATGAGCAGTTCTTC
TRBJ1-1 | - | TRBV5-1 | 15 | TRBD1 | CASSLGDRGTTEAFF | TGCGCCAGCAGCTTGGGGGACAGGGGGACCACTGAAGCTTTCTTT
TRBJ2-5 | once | TRBV19 | 15 | TRBD1 | CASSIGGQVRETQYF | TGTGCCAGTAGTATAGGGGGACAGGTTCGAGAGACCCAGTACTTC
TRBJ2-6 | - | TRBV18 | 18 | TRBD2 | CASSRKGEGTTGANVLTF | TGTGCCAGCTCTCGAAAGGGCGAGGGGACTACTGGGGCCAACGTCCTGACTTTC
TRBJ2-1 | - | TRBV19 | 14 | TRBD1 | CASSGQGTYNEQFF | TGTGCCAGTAGTGGACAGGGGACTTACAATGAGCAGTTCTTC
TRBJ2-3 | - | TRBV6-1 | 13 | - | CASTLMRADTQYF | TGTGCCAGCACCCTCATGCGAGCAGATACGCAGTATTTT
TRBJ2-2 | - | TRBV7-9 | 15 | - | CASSGNRDFTGELFF | TGTGCCAGCAGCGGAAACCGGGACTTCACCGGGGAGCTGTTTTTT
TRBJ1-5 | - | TRBV2 | 15 | TRBD1 | CASSVTGGMDQPQHF | TGTGCCAGCAGTGTGACAGGGGGAATGGATCAGCCCCAGCATTTT
TRBJ2-7 | - | TRBV6-6 | 13 | - | CASSLQGAYEQYF | TGTGCCAGCAGTTTACAGGGAGCTTACGAGCAGTACTTC
TRBJ2-3 | - | TRBV11-3 | 14 | - | CASSDTGRGDTQYF | TGTGCCAGCAGCGACACAGGGAGGGGGGATACGCAGTATTTT
TRBJ2-3 | - | TRBV27 | 14 | - | CASSFGLSTDTQYF | TGTGCCAGCAGTTTCGGACTAAGCACAGATACGCAGTATTTT
TRBJ2-5 | - | TRBV9 | 15 | TRBD1 | CASSRLGQGEETQYF | TGTGCCAGCAGCCGACTGGGACAGGGAGAAGAGACCCAGTACTTC
TRBJ1-1 | - | TRBV15 | 16 | - | CATSRPFSAMNTEAFF | TGTGCCACCAGCAGACCCTTCAGCGCAATGAACACTGAAGCTTTCTTT
TRBJ2-7 | - | TRBV6-1 | 13 | TRBD1 | CASSRGQGGEQYF | TGTGCCAGCAGTAGGGGACAGGGTGGCGAGCAGTACTTC
TRBJ1-1 | - | TRBV23-1 | 13 | - | CARRGGLGTEAFF | TGCGCCAGACGGGGGGGCTTAGGCACTGAAGCTTTCTTT
TRBJ1-2 | - | TRBV19 | 15 | - | CASSSGGGANYGYTF | TGTGCCAGTAGTAGCGGAGGAGGGGCTAACTATGGCTACACCTTC
TRBJ1-2 | few | TRBV25-1 | 15 | TRBD1 | CASRATGATDYGYTF | TGTGCCAGCAGGGCGACAGGGGCGACAGACTATGGCTACACCTTC
TRBJ2-3 | - | TRBV6-5 | 16 | - | CASSYRRGGGTDTQYF | TGTGCCAGCAGTTACCGGCGGGGAGGCGGAACAGATACGCAGTATTTT
TRBJ2-3 | - | TRBV5-5 | 17 | TRBD2 | CASSLGASGGGTDTQYF | TGTGCCAGCAGCCTCGGGGCTAGCGGGGGGGGCACAGATACGCAGTATTTT
TRBJ1-1 | - | TRBV11-1 | 15 | TRBD1 | CASSSRTGVGTEAFF | TGTGCCAGCAGCTCCCGGACAGGGGTGGGCACTGAAGCTTTCTTT
TRBJ1-5 | - | TRBV12-5 | 18 | - | CASSLSRTFWEGNQPQHF | TGTGCTAGTAGTTTATCTCGGACTTTTTGGGAGGGCAATCAGCCCCAGCATTTT
TRBJ1-2 | - | TRBV5-5 | 14 | - | CASRLVGHNYGYTF | TGTGCCAGCAGACTCGTGGGCCATAACTATGGCTACACCTTC
TRBJ2-6 | - | TRBV30 | 16 | - | CAWRKNPGWGANVLTF | TGTGCCTGGAGAAAAAATCCAGGGTGGGGGGCCAACGTCCTGACTTTC
TRBJ2-1 | once | TRBV5-6 | 13 | - | CASSFRGGHEQFF | TGTGCCAGCAGCTTTAGGGGGGGTCATGAGCAGTTCTTC
TRBJ2-1 | medium-sized | TRBV10-3 | 14 | TRBD2 | CAIWGGRGHNEQFF | TGTGCCATCTGGGGCGGGAGGGGACACAATGAGCAGTTCTTC
TRBJ1-1 | - | TRBV19 | 15 | - | CASSMQARRNTEAFF | TGTGCCAGTAGTATGCAGGCACGACGGAACACTGAAGCTTTCTTT
TRBJ2-3 | few | TRBV5-4 | 13 | - | CASRREVEDTQYF | TGTGCCAGCAGGAGAGAGGTGGAAGATACGCAGTATTTT
TRBJ1-5 | once | TRBV2 | 14 | TRBD1 | CASRTRQGVQPQHF | TGTGCCAGCAGAACGAGACAGGGGGTTCAGCCCCAGCATTTT
TRBJ2-2 | - | TRBV5-1 | 15 | - | CASSLFAGNTGELFF | TGCGCCAGCAGCTTGTTCGCGGGGAACACCGGGGAGCTGTTTTTT
TRBJ2-1 | - | TRBV5-6 | 17 | - | CASSPIPGTGAHNEQFF | TGTGCCAGCAGCCCCATTCCCGGCACAGGTGCCCACAATGAGCAGTTCTTC
TRBJ1-1 | - | TRBV29-1 | 11 | - | CSVPIGTEAFF | TGCAGCGTCCCAATCGGGACTGAAGCTTTCTTT
TRBJ1-1 | - | TRBV25-1 | 16 | TRBD1 | CASSEYMGQGSTEAFF | TGTGCCAGCAGTGAATATATGGGACAGGGTAGCACTGAAGCTTTCTTT
TRBJ1-2 | - | TRBV4-1 | 14 | TRBD1 | CASHGTGGLRGYTF | TGCGCCAGCCACGGGACAGGGGGACTAAGGGGCTACACCTTC
TRBJ1-4 | - | TRBV6-6 | 14 | TRBD1 | CASSWGQGDEKLFF | TGTGCCAGCAGTTGGGGACAGGGCGACGAAAAACTGTTTTTT
TRBJ1-5 | - | TRBV5-1 | 16 | - | CASSLEGRGGHQPQHF | TGCGCCAGCAGCTTGGAAGGCAGGGGAGGGCATCAGCCCCAGCATTTT
TRBJ2-7 | - | TRBV9 | 15 | TRBD2 | CASSPRSGASYEQYF | TGTGCCAGCAGCCCCCGCAGCGGGGCCTCCTACGAGCAGTACTTC
TRBJ1-2 | - | TRBV19 | 14 | TRBD1 | CASRQGTVSYGYTF | TGTGCCAGTAGACAAGGGACAGTAAGTTATGGCTACACCTTC